This T cell receptor (beta chain) was identified during a study of Graves' ophthalmopathy and Graves' hyperthyroidism. Study-level points and caveats: Most thyroid clonotypes with frequency above 0.001 were detected in blood too. Ophthalmopathy versus stable hyperthyroidism: 13-signature model gave roughly 88% sensitivity, just under 82% specificity.

Investigators amplified TCR beta CDR3 regions from RNA transcripts. First-round RT-PCR employed HTBI primers, with a second-round multiplex PCR after it. TCRdb recomputed calls from the multiplex PCR reads with MiXCR, one row per CDR3 protein. The table has 580,000 or so distinct CDR3 sequences, 39% seen once; the top ten hold 4% to 5%. In germline, CDR1 is SNHLY, CDR2 FYNNEI. CDR3 length equals 15 residues. V was pared by 5 bases and J by 0 bases, with 4 bases of the junction left unmatched. Included hyperthyroidism patients were aged 18 to 65 and newly diagnosed (under 2 months' duration). Diagnosis was based on clinical symptoms, serum thyroxine, TRAb, thyroid ultrasound and orbital computed tomography. This clonotype was counted ten times or more. Its specificity is not known.

The chain employs TRBV2 and TRBJ2-7; TRBD1 matches 10 bases. The receptor was derived from an adult man with Graves' hyperthyroidism. The specimen sequenced was peripheral blood or thyroid tissue (not recorded which). The DNA for the CDR3 is TGTGCCAGCAGTCCCGACAGGGGGCTCTCCTACGAGCAGTACTTC. Amino acid sequence: CASSPDRGLSYEQYF.